The 27 T cell receptor beta chains below all came from one sample that was sequenced in a study of regulatory dendritic cells for organ transplantation. Clones were read by immunoSEQ multiplex PCR, and TCRdb kept only the in-frame ones, dropping some. The sample holds 22,000 or so clones, 70% to 80% seen once. The sample was memory CD4+ T cells from blood. Noted subset: CD45RO+ memory T cells. The receptors derive from a human donor in good health.

CDR3 bases: TGTGCCAGCAGGCCGAAAGGAGGGCCCAATCAGCCCCAGCATTTT. Translation: CASRPKGGPNQPQHF. The chain combines TRBV6-4 with TRBJ1-5; D is unclear. The length of the CDR3 is 15 residues. Trimming took off 6 bases at V and 3 bases at J, with 15 bases between the two ends. CDR1 and CDR2 from the germline V gene are MRHNA and SNTAGT.

The chain joins TRBV10-3 to TRBJ2-7; 9 nucleotides agree with TRBD1. Per the germline V gene, CDR1 is ENHRY and CDR2 is SYGVKD. The CDR3 totals 16 residues. The J segment lost 4 bases and the V segment lost 7 bases, leaving 14 bases of the junction unmatched. The CDR3 sequence: CAITPPLDRGVYEQYF. CDR3 DNA sequence: TGTGCCATCACTCCTCCCCTAGACAGGGGGGTGTACGAGCAGTACTTC.

The chain has TRBV5-6 and TRBJ1-3; 8 bases match TRBD1. J gave up 4 bases and V 0 bases, and 3 bases lay outside the gene matches. The CDR3 has 15 residues. The germline V gene has CDR1 SGHDT and CDR2 YYEEEE. The CDR3 here is CASSLEQGEGNTIYF. Written as DNA, the CDR3 is TGTGCCAGCAGCTTGGAACAGGGGGAAGGAAACACCATATATTTT. The full variable domain, its missing parts supplied by reference TRBV5-6 and TRBJ1-3, is DAGVTQSPTHLIKTRGQQVTLRCSPKSGHDTVSWYQQALGQGPQFIFQYYEEEERQRGNFPDRFSGHQFPNYSSELNVNALLLGDSALYLCASSLEQGEGNTIYFGEGSWLTVV.

The V and J genes are TRBV19 and TRBJ2-5, with TRBD1 matching over 7 bases. From germline, CDR1 is LNHDA and CDR2 SQIVND (reference sequence). The length of the CDR3 is 16 residues. V dropped 6 bases and J dropped 1; count of bases not matched to a gene: 11. The CDR3 DNA is TGTGCCAGTAGCAACTCCCTCGGGACAGCCCAAGAGACCCAGTACTTC. This codes for CASSNSLGTAQETQYF.

The rearrangement uses TRBV10-3 and TRBJ1-3, with D perhaps matching TRBD1 (5 bases). The CDR3 loop spans 14 amino acids. Germline loops: CDR1 ENHRY, CDR2 SYGVKD. The V end was cut by 7 bases, the J end by 2 bases, with 12 bases between. The CDR3 DNA follows: TGTGCCATCAATTCAGGGATCGCTGGAAACACCATATATTTT. Protein sequence: CAINSGIAGNTIYF.

The genes are TRBV7-8 and TRBJ2-7; D uncertain. Trimming removed 2 bases at V and 6 bases at J, with 11 bases between. Germline V CDR1 and CDR2: SGHVS, FQNEAQ. The CDR3 runs 13 residues. CDR3 region: CASSLSKSGEQYF. CDR3 nucleotides: TGTGCCAGCAGCTTATCGAAGTCGGGCGAGCAGTACTTC.

In regard to this clone: This same CDR3 is encoded by further DNA sequences in the sample. This rearrangement joins TRBV29-1 to TRBJ1-2, with 9 bases lining up with TRBD1. CDR3 length equals 12 residues. Unmatched junction bases numbered 1, after V lost 6 bases and J lost 2 bases. Per the germline V gene, CDR1 is SQVTM and CDR2 is ANQGSEA. CDR3 DNA sequence: TGCAGCGTCGGGACAGGGAACTATGGCTACACCTTC. The encoded protein is CSVGTGNYGYTF.

V and J are TRBV4-2 and TRBJ1-6; a possible D gene is TRBD1 (5 bases). Germline V CDR1 and CDR2: LGHNA, YNFKEQ. CDR3 length equals 15 residues. The germline V and J ends were trimmed by 0 bases and 7 bases, with 10 bases remaining between them. In DNA form, the CDR3 reads TGTGCCAGCAGCCAAGACGCCAGGGTAAATTCACCCCTCCACTTT. Protein: CASSQDARVNSPLHF.

The chain carries TRBV11-3 and TRBJ2-1; the match to TRBD2 covers 8 bases. The CDR3 is 16 residues long. V shed 1 base and J 7 bases; nucleotides not matched to a gene: 9. Germline V lookup: CDR1 SGHNT, CDR2 YENEEA. CDR3 in amino acids: CASSLGRQRGWNEQFF. In nucleotides, the CDR3 is TGTGCCAGCAGCTTAGGCCGGCAGCGGGGGTGGAATGAGCAGTTCTTC.

The rearrangement uses TRBV6-1 and TRBJ2-3, with TRBD1 as a possible D gene (5 bases). V was pared by 1 base and J by 2 bases, with 13 bases between. The CDR3 has 16 residues. Germline CDR1 reads MNHNS; CDR2 reads SASEGT. The CDR3 loop is CASSEGIGRATDTQYF. The DNA of the CDR3 is TGTGCCAGCAGTGAAGGCATAGGCAGGGCCACAGATACGCAGTATTTT.

The gene calls are TRBV5-1 and TRBJ1-1, with 8 nucleotides matching TRBD1. Germline values: CDR1 SGHRS, CDR2 YFSETQ. The CDR3 covers 15 residues. Unmatched junction bases numbered 6, after V lost 1 base and J lost 4 bases. CDR3 DNA: TGCGCCAGCAGCTTGAGTCTTACAGGGGGCACTGAAGCTTTCTTT. Protein sequence: CASSLSLTGGTEAFF. The full variable domain, rest sourced from reference TRBV5-1 and TRBJ1-1, is KAGVTQTPRYLIKTRGQQVTLSCSPISGHRSVSWYQQTPGQGLQFLFEYFSETQRNKGNFPGRFSGRQFSNSRSEMNVSTLELGDSALYLCASSLSLTGGTEAFFGQGTRLTVV.

V usage is TRBV11-3 and J usage is TRBJ2-5; 9 nucleotides agree with TRBD1. The end of the DNA fits TRBJ2-7 better, so the J call may be wrong. There are 14 residues in the CDR3. CDR1 is SGHNT, CDR2 YENEEA, per germline. CDR3 region: CASSQDRGSYEQYF. Written as DNA, the CDR3 is TGTGCCAGCAGCCAGGACAGGGGCTCCTACGAGCAGTACTTC.

V gene TRBV7-9 combines with J gene TRBJ1-5; 7 bases fit TRBD1. The germline gives CDR1 SEHNR, CDR2 FQNEAQ (reference sequence). The CDR3 runs 14 residues. V dropped 5 bases and J dropped 6; count of bases not matched to a gene: 7. CDR3 loop: CASSPQGVGQPQHF. The CDR3 nucleotides are TGTGCCAGCAGCCCCCAGGGGGTTGGTCAGCCCCAGCATTTT.

The chain uses TRBV19 and TRBJ1-2, with 9 bases fitting TRBD1. The CDR3 is made up of 15 amino acids. Germline-derived CDR1 and CDR2 are LNHDA and SQIVND (reference sequence). After removal of 5 bases from V and 4 bases from J, the junction contained 8 bases not matched to a gene. This CDR3 is CASSLSRDRVYGYTF. The CDR3 nucleotides are TGTGCCAGTAGTTTGTCCCGGGACAGGGTCTATGGCTACACCTTC. Filled out from reference TRBV19 and TRBJ1-2, the complete variable domain reads DGGITQSPKYLFRKEGQNVTLSCEQNLNHDAMYWYRQDPGQGLRLIYYSQIVNDFQKGDIAEGYSVSREKKESFPLTVTSAQKNPTAFYLCASSLSRDRVYGYTFGSGTRLTVV.

This clone was counted a few times. Other DNA sequences of this sample code for an identical CDR3. The chain links TRBV7-2 to TRBJ2-3; 14 bases line up with TRBD2. From germline, CDR1 is SGHTA and CDR2 FQGNSA. This CDR3 has 17 amino acids. V lost 1 base to trimming and J lost 5 bases; unmatched junction nucleotides: 5. DNA for the CDR3: TGTGCCAGCAGCTTAGAGGGGACTAGCGGGGGACTAGATACGCAGTATTTT. Amino acids: CASSLEGTSGGLDTQYF.

This clone was recorded only once. The V gene is TRBV6-5, the J gene TRBJ1-1; 9 positions agree with TRBD1. This CDR3 is 14 amino acids long. Trimming removed 5 bases from V and 1 base from J; junction bases left unmatched: 2. Germline CDR1 is MNHEY and CDR2 is SVGAGI. CDR3 region: CASSTGGANTEAFF. CDR3 sequence (DNA): TGTGCCAGCAGTACAGGGGGCGCGAACACTGAAGCTTTCTTT.

This chain joins TRBV10-3 and TRBJ2-3; 8 bases are a match to TRBD1. Germline lookup yields CDR1 ENHRY and CDR2 SYGVKD. This CDR3 contains 12 residues. The V and J ends lost 10 bases and 4 bases, in that order; junction bases with no gene match: 4. DNA for the CDR3: TGTGCCACCGGACAGGGCGCAGATACGCAGTATTTT. Translation: CATGQGADTQYF.

This clone has more than one count but fewer than ten. J is TRBJ1-1 and V is TRBV29-1; a weak D match, TRBD1 (5 bases). There are 13 residues in the CDR3. CDR1 SQVTM and CDR2 ANQGSEA come from the germline V gene. Trimming removed 5 bases at V and 1 base at J, with 11 bases between. The CDR3 sequence: CSVTDRPNTEAFF. The CDR3 bases are TGCAGCGTTACCGACAGACCGAACACTGAAGCTTTCTTT.

The chain has TRBV5-1 and TRBJ1-2, with TRBD1 as a possible D gene (5 bases). Germline V lookup: CDR1 SGHRS, CDR2 YFSETQ. V lost 4 bases and J 1 base, leaving 14 bases between the germline ends. This CDR3 comprises 15 residues. CDR3 nucleotides: TGCGCCAGCAGCCCCGGGACTCAGTTTAACTATGGCTACACCTTC. Translation gives CASSPGTQFNYGYTF. The variable domain in full, with the rest retrieved from reference TRBV5-1 and TRBJ1-2, is KAGVTQTPRYLIKTRGQQVTLSCSPISGHRSVSWYQQTPGQGLQFLFEYFSETQRNKGNFPGRFSGRQFSNSRSEMNVSTLELGDSALYLCASSPGTQFNYGYTFGSGTRLTVV.

The gene calls are TRBV6-6 and TRBJ1-5, with a possible D match to TRBD1 (5 bases). V lost 6 bases and J lost 6, with 18 bases in between. The CDR3 length is 15 residues. Germline assignment: CDR1 MNHNY and CDR2 SVGAGI (reference sequence). In DNA form, the CDR3 reads TGTGCCAGCAGCAGCGGGACCGACCCCAGTCAGCCCCAGCATTTT. This encodes CASSSGTDPSQPQHF.

This chain joins TRBV5-8 and TRBJ1-2; D gene ambiguous. The germline V and J ends were trimmed by 1 base and 2 bases, with 9 bases remaining between them. CDR1 is SGHTS and CDR2 is YDEGEE in the germline V gene. This CDR3 region has 14 residues. The CDR3: CASSLFTANYGYTF. The CDR3 nucleotides are TGTGCCAGCAGCTTGTTTACAGCCAACTATGGCTACACCTTC. Full variable domain (missing parts from reference TRBV5-8 and TRBJ1-2): EAGVTQSPTHLIKTRGQQATLRCSPISGHTSVYWYQQALGLGLQFLLWYDEGEERNRGNFPPRFSGRQFPNYSSELNVNALELEDSALYLCASSLFTANYGYTFGSGTRLTVV.

This clone was seen a few times. V is TRBV4-2 and J is TRBJ2-5; possible D gene TRBD1, 6 bases. The V end was cut by 0 bases, the J end by 4 bases, with 12 bases between. The V gene's germline CDR1 is LGHNA and CDR2 YNFKEQ. CDR3 length: 15 residues. The CDR3 loop reads CASSQEPNRVETQYF. CDR3 nucleotides: TGTGCCAGCAGCCAAGAACCAAACAGGGTAGAGACCCAGTACTTC.

The rearrangement joins TRBV18 to TRBJ2-7, with 15 bases fitting TRBD2. The CDR3 is made up of 18 amino acids. The germline V gene encodes CDR1 KGHSH and CDR2 LQKENI. Trimming at V came to 1 base and at J to 2 bases, leaving 6 bases not matched to a gene. CDR3: CASSPRGLAGGTAYEQYF. Here the CDR3 DNA reads TGTGCCAGCTCACCACGTGGACTAGCGGGGGGGACAGCCTACGAGCAGTACTTC. Looking up the rest from reference TRBV18 and TRBJ2-7 gives the full variable domain: NAGVMQNPRHLVRRRGQEARLRCSPMKGHSHVYWYRQLPEEGLKFMVYLQKENIIDESGMPKERFSAEFPKEGPSILRIQQVVRGDSAAYFCASSPRGLAGGTAYEQYFGPGTRLTVT.

This clone was observed a single time. The gene calls are TRBV4-3 and TRBJ2-3; D is uncertain. The CDR3 consists of 12 residues. Germline CDR1 LGHNA, CDR2 YSLEER. V lost 0 bases and J lost 5, with 3 bases in between. The CDR3 nucleotides are TGCGCCAGCAGCCAAGATAAAGATACGCAGTATTTT. Translation: CASSQDKDTQYF.

V is TRBV18 and J is TRBJ1-1; 7 nucleotides match TRBD1. The length of the CDR3 is 18 residues. In germline, CDR1 is KGHSH, CDR2 LQKENI. V gave up 4 bases and J gave up 0 bases; unmatched junction bases: 14. Here the CDR3 DNA reads TGTGCCAGCTCACTTTTTCACGGGGCAGGGGGGATGAACACTGAAGCTTTCTTT. Translation gives CASSLFHGAGGMNTEAFF. The whole variable domain, filled in from reference TRBV18 and TRBJ1-1, reads NAGVMQNPRHLVRRRGQEARLRCSPMKGHSHVYWYRQLPEEGLKFMVYLQKENIIDESGMPKERFSAEFPKEGPSILRIQQVVRGDSAAYFCASSLFHGAGGMNTEAFFGQGTRLTVV.

This clone appeared once. The genes are TRBV5-5 and TRBJ1-1, with D possibly matching TRBD1 (5 bases). Trimming removed 4 bases at V and 8 bases at J, with 15 bases between. CDR1 and CDR2 (germline): SGHKS, YYEKEE (reference sequence). The length of the CDR3 is 13 residues. As DNA, the CDR3 is TGTGCCAGCAGCGCGACGGGGGAAGGAGAAGCTTTCTTT. It yields the protein CASSATGEGEAFF.

V is TRBV6-1 and J is TRBJ1-1; TRBD1 agrees at 7 bases. CDR1 and CDR2 from the germline V gene are MNHNS and SASEGT. This CDR3 region has 13 residues. V gave up 3 bases and J gave up 8 bases; unmatched junction bases: 6. In DNA form, the CDR3 reads TGTGCCAGCAGTGACCCAAGACAGGGAGAAGCTTTCTTT. This translates into CASSDPRQGEAFF.